Listed here are 28 T cell receptor beta chains from one sample, sequenced in a study of a mutant IDH1 vaccine in newly diagnosed glioma. The time point here: baseline, week 1 (first vaccination visit). Regarding treatment: pre-vaccination baseline after standard-of-care therapy. Assay: immunoSEQ multiplex PCR; the TCRdb copy retains only in-frame clones and omits some. This sample has around 89,000 clones, with roughly four fifths found just once. This specimen was PBMCs, taken from a glioma patient treated with radiotherapy, temozolomide or both. Receptors were obtained from a woman aged 50 to 60 with glioma.

This clone has just a few counts. The J gene is TRBJ1-5, the V gene TRBV4-1; D not resolved. Germline lookup yields CDR1 MGHRA and CDR2 YSYEKL. V lost 1 base and J 2 bases, leaving 21 bases between the germline ends. The CDR3 extends over 19 amino acids. The CDR3 loop is CASSQGVNHQARGNQPQHF. The CDR3 coding sequence is TGCGCCAGCAGCCAAGGTGTAAACCATCAGGCCCGTGGCAATCAGCCCCAGCATTTT.

V is TRBV6-5 and J is TRBJ2-1; possibly TRBD1 for D (5 bases). This CDR3 region has 13 residues. The V gene lost 6 bases and the J gene lost 5 bases, with 11 bases spanning the gap. Per the germline V gene, CDR1 is MNHEY and CDR2 is SVGAGI. In DNA, the CDR3 is TGTGCCAGCAGAAATAGGGGAAACAATGAGCAGTTCTTC. Amino acid sequence: CASRNRGNNEQFF.

This chain joins TRBV7-9 and TRBJ2-3; no reliable D call. Germline assignment: CDR1 SEHNR and CDR2 FQNEAQ (reference sequence). V lost 5 bases and J lost 2, with 11 bases in between. CDR3 length: 14 residues. CDR3 nucleotide sequence: TGTGCCAGCAGCCACTTAGATACCACAGATACGCAGTATTTT. It yields the protein CASSHLDTTDTQYF.

The gene calls are TRBV5-1 and TRBJ2-2; D gene uncertain. V was cut by 0 bases and J by 7 bases, with 10 bases left in between. Germline V gene sequence: CDR1 SGHRS, CDR2 YFSETQ. CDR3 size: 14 residues. Here the CDR3 reads CASSLGGTRGELFF. In DNA, the CDR3 is TGCGCCAGCAGCTTGGGGGGTACCCGCGGGGAGCTGTTTTTT.

The V call is TRBV6-1, the J call TRBJ2-1; D not resolved. V was clipped by 4 bases and J by 12 bases, with 16 bases between them. This CDR3 contains 13 residues. Germline values: CDR1 MNHNS, CDR2 SASEGT. As DNA, the CDR3 is TGTGCCAGCAGTGGCCGGGTTCAGGCCAGGCAGTTCTTC. This gives the protein CASSGRVQARQFF.

The CDR3 bases are TGTGCCTGGGGGGACAGGGGGCTTTTTGAAGCTTTCTTT. Amino acids: CAWGDRGLFEAFF. The chain joins TRBV30 to TRBJ1-1; 12 bases are a match to TRBD1. The V gene end was trimmed by 5 bases and the J gene end by 7 bases; junction bases not matched to a gene: 5. The CDR3 totals 13 residues. Germline values: CDR1 GTSNPN, CDR2 SVGIG (reference sequence).

The genes are TRBV10-3 and TRBJ2-7; tentatively, D is TRBD1 (5 bases). The V and J ends lost 9 bases and 5 bases respectively, with 14 bases between them. Germline V gives CDR1 ENHRY, CDR2 SYGVKD. The CDR3 contains 12 residues. In DNA form, the CDR3 reads TGTGCCATTCGAAGGGGTCATGACGAGCAGTACTTC. It is translated as CAIRRGHDEQYF.

The gene calls are TRBV5-1 and TRBJ2-7; D tentatively fits TRBD1 or TRBD2 (5 bases each). V was shortened by 0 bases and J by 1 base, with 14 bases between the two germline ends. Germline lookup yields CDR1 SGHRS and CDR2 YFSETQ. The CDR3 spans 16 residues. Here the CDR3 reads CASSLVSGDRSYEQYF. For the CDR3, the DNA is TGCGCCAGCAGCTTGGTATCTGGGGACCGTTCCTACGAGCAGTACTTC.

This clone was seen only a few times. This chain uses TRBV11-2 with TRBJ1-6; D is possibly TRBD1 (6 bases). CDR3 length equals 16 residues. CDR1 and CDR2 (germline): SGHAT, FQNNGV. Deletions cut 5 bases from V and 9 bases from J, with 20 bases between. The CDR3 nucleotides read TGTGCCAGCAGCACAGGACAGACTTTAATTCTTTCACCCCTCCACTTT. Amino acids: CASSTGQTLILSPLHF.

The rearrangement links TRBV29-1 to TRBJ1-1; the D gene is possibly TRBD1 (6 bases). This CDR3 has 12 amino acids. The germline V gene encodes CDR1 SQVTM and CDR2 ANQGSEA. V lost 7 bases to trimming and J lost 7 bases, with 16 bases between them. The DNA for the CDR3 is TGCAGCGCTTCCCCGGACAGCATTGAAGCTTTCTTT. Encoded protein: CSASPDSIEAFF.

The chain joins TRBV21-1 to TRBJ1-1. TRBV21-1 is reported as a pseudogene. CDR3 length: 13 amino acids. The CDR3 loop is CASSKVGNTEAFF. The DNA for the CDR3 is TGTGCCAGCAGCAAGGTAGGTAACACTGAAGCTTTCTTT.

The chain has TRBV7-2 and TRBJ1-1, with 9 nucleotides matching TRBD1. The CDR3 is made up of 14 amino acids. Looked up from germline, CDR1 is SGHTA and CDR2 is FQGNSA. V was pared by 5 bases and J by 5 bases, with 6 bases of the junction left unmatched. The CDR3 DNA sequence: TGTGCCAGCAGCCCACAGGGGGCGAATACTGAAGCTTTCTTT. It codes for CASSPQGANTEAFF.

The chain couples TRBV7-2 to TRBJ2-3; D not certain. The germline V and J ends were trimmed by 1 base and 4 bases, with 3 bases remaining between them. The germline CDR1 and CDR2 sequences are SGHTA and FQGNSA. This CDR3 is built from 12 residues. CDR3: CASSLVPDTQYF. The CDR3 DNA sequence: TGTGCCAGCAGCTTAGTTCCAGATACGCAGTATTTT.

The chain couples TRBV9 to TRBJ1-2; 8 bases map to TRBD1. Germline V lookup: CDR1 SGDLS, CDR2 YYNGEE. CDR3 size: 14 residues. V shed 4 bases and J 4 bases; nucleotides not matched to a gene: 6. The CDR3 region is CASSTWTGSYGYTF. Here the CDR3 DNA reads TGTGCCAGCAGCACCTGGACAGGGAGCTATGGCTACACCTTC. Full variable domain (rest looked up from reference TRBV9 and TRBJ1-2): DSGVTQTPKHLITATGQRVTLRCSPRSGDLSVYWYQQSLDQGLQFLIQYYNGEERAKGNILERFSAQQFPDLHSELNLSSLELGDSALYFCASSTWTGSYGYTFGSGTRLTVV.

V is TRBV7-2 and J is TRBJ1-4; D is unresolved. The V and J ends lost 0 bases and 4 bases respectively, with 12 bases between them. The CDR3 totals 16 residues. In germline, CDR1 is SGHTA, CDR2 FQGNSA. CDR3 coding DNA: TGTGCCAGCAGCTTAGCGGCCGGGCTCTTTAATGAAAAACTGTTTTTT. Translating it yields CASSLAAGLFNEKLFF.

This chain connects TRBV23-1 to TRBJ1-6, with D uncertain. TRBV23-1 is designated an ORF whose function remains uncertain. The CDR3 loop spans 16 amino acids. The V gene lost 2 bases and the J gene lost 5 bases, with 13 bases spanning the gap. The CDR3 region is CASSQGQVRDNSPLHF. Written as DNA, the CDR3 is TGCGCCAGCAGTCAAGGCCAGGTGAGAGATAATTCACCCCTCCACTTT.

The J gene is TRBJ1-2, the V gene TRBV5-6, with 9 bases fitting TRBD1. CDR3 length equals 15 residues. Trimming at V came to 4 bases and at J to 3 bases, leaving 7 bases not matched to a gene. CDR1 is SGHDT and CDR2 is YYEEEE in the germline V gene. The CDR3 sequence is CASSPGTGSYYGYTF. The CDR3 bases are TGTGCCAGCAGCCCAGGGACAGGGTCCTACTATGGCTACACCTTC. The full variable domain, its missing parts supplied by reference TRBV5-6 and TRBJ1-2, is DAGVTQSPTHLIKTRGQQVTLRCSPKSGHDTVSWYQQALGQGPQFIFQYYEEEERQRGNFPDRFSGHQFPNYSSELNVNALLLGDSALYLCASSPGTGSYYGYTFGSGTRLTVV.

The chain employs TRBV29-1 and TRBJ2-1, with D possibly being TRBD1 (6 bases). Germline V gene sequence: CDR1 SQVTM, CDR2 ANQGSEA. Between the trimmed V and J ends, which lost 5 bases and 0 bases, there was a span of 11 bases. The length of the CDR3 is 14 residues. CDR3 in amino acids: CSVSPGVSYNEQFF. The DNA for the CDR3 is TGCAGCGTTTCACCAGGGGTCTCCTACAATGAGCAGTTCTTC.

The chain combines TRBV5-1 with TRBJ1-4; D is ambiguous. This CDR3 contains 14 residues. Per germline, CDR1 SGHRS and CDR2 YFSETQ. V was shortened by 0 bases and J by 0 bases, with 3 bases between the two germline ends. The CDR3 coding sequence is TGCGCCAGCAGCTTGGAGGCAACTAATGAAAAACTGTTTTTT. Its protein is CASSLEATNEKLFF.

This chain uses TRBV19 with TRBJ1-2; TRBD1 might be the D (5 bases). This CDR3 has 14 amino acids. Trimming cost V 1 base and J 0 bases, with 6 bases left between them. The germline gives CDR1 LNHDA, CDR2 SQIVND (reference sequence). Written as DNA, the CDR3 is TGTGCCAGTAGTATAGGGGGCTCTAACTATGGCTACACCTTC. Protein sequence: CASSIGGSNYGYTF.

Concerning this clone itself: Germline and junction disagree at one end, which may indicate a read error. V usage is TRBV5-6 and J usage is TRBJ2-5; D possibly corresponds to TRBD1 (6 bases). The CDR3 runs 12 residues. Germline V gives CDR1 SGHDT, CDR2 YYEEEE. The CDR3 loop reads CASSGGQKTQYF. CDR3 sequence (DNA): TGTGCCAGCAGCGGGGGCCAAAAGACCCAGTACTTC.

V and J are TRBV6-6 and TRBJ2-3; D is unclear. Per the germline V gene, CDR1 is MNHNY and CDR2 is SVGAGI (reference sequence). The CDR3 has 13 amino acids. Between the trimmed V and J ends, which lost 4 bases and 2 bases, there was a span of 7 bases. The CDR3, as DNA: TGTGCCAGCAGTTTGTTCCTCACAGATACGCAGTATTTT. Protein: CASSLFLTDTQYF.

This chain links TRBV29-1 with TRBJ2-1; D perhaps matches TRBD2 (6 bases). V was pared by 4 bases and J by 4 bases, with 11 bases between. Germline-derived CDR1 and CDR2 are SQVTM and ANQGSEA. The CDR3 length is 13 residues. CDR3 residues: CSVAGRTYNEQFF. CDR3 DNA sequence: TGCAGCGTTGCCGGGAGAACATACAATGAGCAGTTCTTC.

The genes are TRBV6-5 and TRBJ1-2; 7 bases align to TRBD1. The J segment lost 4 bases and the V segment lost 6 bases, leaving 2 bases of the junction unmatched. The CDR3 sequence is 12 residues long. Germline V gives CDR1 MNHEY, CDR2 SVGAGI. The CDR3 loop reads CASRRTGYGYTF. The CDR3 DNA is TGTGCCAGCAGGAGGACAGGCTATGGCTACACCTTC.

J is TRBJ2-7 and V is TRBV7-2; weak D call: TRBD2 (5 bases). The CDR3 has 13 residues. V lost 8 bases, J lost 5 bases, and 16 bases lay in between. Germline assignment: CDR1 SGHTA and CDR2 FQGNSA. This CDR3 is CASRIAEGNEQYF. In DNA form, the CDR3 reads TGTGCCAGCCGTATTGCCGAGGGCAACGAGCAGTACTTC.

The CDR3 reads CASSEKASYEQYF. In DNA form, the CDR3 reads TGTGCCAGCAGTGAGAAGGCCTCCTACGAGCAGTACTTC. The chain joins TRBV25-1 to TRBJ2-7, with D uncertain. The CDR3 extends over 13 amino acids. Germline CDR1 is MGHDK and CDR2 is SYGVNS. V gave up 3 bases and J gave up 0 bases, with 6 bases separating them.

This clone occurred once. This chain links TRBV14 with TRBJ2-3; weak D call: TRBD1 (5 bases). CDR1 SGHDN and CDR2 FVKESK come from the germline V gene. Trimming took off 2 bases at V and 4 bases at J, with 19 bases between the two ends. The length of the CDR3 is 17 residues. The CDR3 here is CASSQPGAYPRADTQYF. Written as DNA, the CDR3 is TGTGCCAGCAGCCAACCTGGGGCCTACCCCCGTGCAGATACGCAGTATTTT.

The V gene is TRBV19, the J gene TRBJ1-1, with D perhaps matching TRBD1 (5 bases). With 7 bases removed from V and 8 bases from J, the gap between germline ends came to 11 bases. This CDR3 has 11 amino acids. Germline CDR1 is LNHDA and CDR2 is SQIVND (reference sequence). The CDR3 sequence is CASMGRLEAFF. CDR3 nucleotide sequence: TGTGCCAGTATGGGGCGGTTGGAAGCTTTCTTT.